In this sample, the clone carrying this T cell receptor (beta chain) turned up a few times. Its antigen is not known. Every donor provided approximately 10 milliliters of peripheral blood. V was pared by 0 bases and J by 14 bases, with 17 bases between. The CDR3 totals 14 residues. Germline CDR1 is LNHNV and CDR2 is YYDKDF (reference sequence). This sample was included in a study of blood T cells in healthy people across ages. General study findings and limits: Using unsorted PBMCs precluded a conclusive naive versus antigen-experienced comparison. TCR beta diversity, measured per million T cells, fell in a roughly linear way with age.

Together with a sample-barcoded 5' primer, a J-beta primer mix was included in a second PCR lasting about 7 to 12 cycles. TCRdb passed the 5' RACE reads through MiXCR, listing each CDR3 protein once. The sample shows approximately 960,000 distinct CDR3 sequences, 25% to 35% of them seen only once. This sample also belongs to another study, concerning T cells of mothers and their children. That report adds: The TCR beta CDR3 read count exceeded 8.5 million for each mother and was 2.5 million to 3 million for each child.

V and J are TRBV15 and TRBJ2-1; D may be TRBD2 (7 bases). The specimen sequenced was blood. The receptor comes from a woman aged 40-49 years in good health. For the CDR3, the DNA is TGTGCCACCAGCAGAGATATACGGCGGGGGCTAGAGTTCTTC. Its protein product is CATSRDIRRGLEFF.